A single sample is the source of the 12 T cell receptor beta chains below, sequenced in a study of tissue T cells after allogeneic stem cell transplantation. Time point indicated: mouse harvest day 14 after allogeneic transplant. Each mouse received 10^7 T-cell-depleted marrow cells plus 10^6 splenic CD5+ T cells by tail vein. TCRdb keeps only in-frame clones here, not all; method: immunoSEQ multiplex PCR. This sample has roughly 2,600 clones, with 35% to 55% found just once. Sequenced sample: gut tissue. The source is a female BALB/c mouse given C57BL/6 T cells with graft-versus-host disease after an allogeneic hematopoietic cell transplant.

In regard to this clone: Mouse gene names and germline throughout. CDR3: CASTGGVQNTLYF. The sequenced CDR3 bases are TGTGCCAGCACTGGGGGGGTTCAAAACACCTTGTAC. The chain links TRBV19 to TRBJ2-4; 9 bases agree with TRBD2. The observed sequence ends 1 residue before the CDR3 terminus, with the missing tail filled in from the germline J gene. CDR3 size: 13 residues. V shed 6 bases and J 2 bases; nucleotides not matched to a gene: 1. Germline-derived CDR1 and CDR2 are FNHDT and SITEND (reference sequence).

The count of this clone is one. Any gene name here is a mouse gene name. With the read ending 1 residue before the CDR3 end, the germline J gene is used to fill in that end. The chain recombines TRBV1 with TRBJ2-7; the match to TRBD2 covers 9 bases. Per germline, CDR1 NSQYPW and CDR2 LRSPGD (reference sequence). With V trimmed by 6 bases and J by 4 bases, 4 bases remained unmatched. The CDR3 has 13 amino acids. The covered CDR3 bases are TGCACCTGCAGGGAGACTGGGGGTTATGAACAGTAC. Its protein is CTCRETGGYEQY. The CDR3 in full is CTCRETGGYEQYF.

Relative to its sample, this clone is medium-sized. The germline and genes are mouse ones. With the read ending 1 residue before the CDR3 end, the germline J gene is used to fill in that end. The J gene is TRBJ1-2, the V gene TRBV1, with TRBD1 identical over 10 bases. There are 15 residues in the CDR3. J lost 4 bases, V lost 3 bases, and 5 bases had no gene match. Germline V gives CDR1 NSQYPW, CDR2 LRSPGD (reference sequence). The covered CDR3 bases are TGCACCTGCAGTGCCAGGGACAGGGGCGGCTCCGACTACACC. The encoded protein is CTCSARDRGGSDYT. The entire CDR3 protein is CTCSARDRGGSDYTF.

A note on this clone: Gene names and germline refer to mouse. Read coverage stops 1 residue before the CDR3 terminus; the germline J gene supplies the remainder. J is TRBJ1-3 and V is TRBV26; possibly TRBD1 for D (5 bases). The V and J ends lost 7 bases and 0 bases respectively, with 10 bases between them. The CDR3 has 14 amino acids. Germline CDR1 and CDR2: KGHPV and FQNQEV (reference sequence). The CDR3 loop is CASNDRFSGNTLYF. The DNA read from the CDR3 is TGTGCCAGCAACGACAGATTTTCTGGAAATACGCTCTAT.

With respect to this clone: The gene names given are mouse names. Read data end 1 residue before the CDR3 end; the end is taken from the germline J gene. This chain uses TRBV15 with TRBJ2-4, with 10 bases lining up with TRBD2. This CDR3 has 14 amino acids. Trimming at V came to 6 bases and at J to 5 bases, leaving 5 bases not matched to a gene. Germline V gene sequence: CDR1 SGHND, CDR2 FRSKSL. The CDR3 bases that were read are TGTGCCAGCAGCCCTGGGGGGGCGCGAAACACCTTGTAC. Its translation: CASSPGGARNTLY. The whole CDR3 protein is CASSPGGARNTLYF.

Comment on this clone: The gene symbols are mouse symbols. The CDR3 protein is CASSLTTGKDTQYF. The sequenced part of the CDR3 DNA is TGTGCCAGCAGTCTGACGACAGGGAAAGACACCCAGTAC. The chain has TRBV26 and TRBJ2-5; TRBD1 aligns across 7 bases. The read comes to an end 1 residue before the CDR3 does, leaving the germline J gene to fill in the end. CDR1 is KGHPV, CDR2 FQNQEV, per germline (reference sequence). This CDR3 has 14 amino acids. The V segment lost 2 bases and the J segment 4 bases; nucleotides outside the gene matches: 3.

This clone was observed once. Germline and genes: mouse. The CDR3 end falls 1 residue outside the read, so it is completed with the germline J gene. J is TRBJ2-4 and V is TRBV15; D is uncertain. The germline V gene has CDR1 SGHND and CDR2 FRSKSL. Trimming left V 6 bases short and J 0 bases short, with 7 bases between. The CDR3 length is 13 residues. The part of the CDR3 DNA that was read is TGTGCCAGCAGCCAAACTAGTCAAAACACCTTGTAC. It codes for CASSQTSQNTLY. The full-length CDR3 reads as CASSQTSQNTLYF.

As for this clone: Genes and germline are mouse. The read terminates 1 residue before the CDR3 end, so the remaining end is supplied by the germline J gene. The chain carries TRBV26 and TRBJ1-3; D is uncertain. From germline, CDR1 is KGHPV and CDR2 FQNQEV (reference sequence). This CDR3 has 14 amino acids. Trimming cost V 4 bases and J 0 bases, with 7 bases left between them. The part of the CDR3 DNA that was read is TGTGCCAGCAGTCCCCAGAATTCTGGAAATACGCTCTAT. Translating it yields CASSPQNSGNTLY. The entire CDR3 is CASSPQNSGNTLYF.

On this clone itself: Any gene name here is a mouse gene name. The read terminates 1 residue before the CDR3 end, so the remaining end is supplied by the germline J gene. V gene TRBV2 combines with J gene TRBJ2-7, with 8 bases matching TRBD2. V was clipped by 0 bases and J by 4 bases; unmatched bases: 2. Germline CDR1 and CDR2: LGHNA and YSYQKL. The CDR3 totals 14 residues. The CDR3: CASSQEHWGYEQYF. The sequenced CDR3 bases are TGTGCCAGCAGCCAAGAACACTGGGGGTATGAACAGTAC.

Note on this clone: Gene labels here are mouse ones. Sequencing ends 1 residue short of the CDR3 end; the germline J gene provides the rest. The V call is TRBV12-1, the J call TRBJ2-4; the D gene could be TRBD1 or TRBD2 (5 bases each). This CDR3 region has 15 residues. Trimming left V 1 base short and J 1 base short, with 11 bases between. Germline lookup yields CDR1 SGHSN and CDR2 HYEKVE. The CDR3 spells CASSLRGGGQNTLYF. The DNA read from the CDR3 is TGTGCCAGCTCTCTGAGGGGCGGGGGTCAAAACACCTTGTAC.

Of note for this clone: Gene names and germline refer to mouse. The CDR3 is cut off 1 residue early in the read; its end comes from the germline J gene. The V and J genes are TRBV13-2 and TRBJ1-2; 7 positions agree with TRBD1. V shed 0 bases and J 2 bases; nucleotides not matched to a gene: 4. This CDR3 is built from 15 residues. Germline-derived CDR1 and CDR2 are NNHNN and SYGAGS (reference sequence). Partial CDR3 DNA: TGTGCCAGCGGTGATGCCAACAGGGGCAACTCCGACTACACC. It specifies CASGDANRGNSDYT. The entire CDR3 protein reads CASGDANRGNSDYTF.

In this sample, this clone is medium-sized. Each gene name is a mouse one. The CDR3 DNA, read in part, is TGTGCCAGCAGTCCGACAGCAAACACCGGGCAGCTCTAC. Translating it yields CASSPTANTGQLY. The entire CDR3 protein reads CASSPTANTGQLYF. The V gene is TRBV26, the J gene TRBJ2-2, with TRBD1 as a possible D gene (5 bases). The sequenced fragment ends 1 residue before the CDR3 boundary, so the rest is inferred from the germline J gene. The CDR3 has 14 residues. The V end was cut by 4 bases, the J end by 0 bases, with 6 bases between. CDR1 KGHPV and CDR2 FQNQEV come from the germline V gene (reference sequence).